This is a list of T cell receptor beta chains from one sample in a study of kidney transplant recipient with SARS-CoV-2 infection. TCRdb reprocessed the reads with MiXCR, giving one entry per CDR3 protein. The sample has fewer than 250,000 distinct CDR3 sequences, more than 25% seen once. Sequenced here: a blood sample, sampled at baseline and around day 120 from a kidney transplant recipient. The receptors derive from a male patient aged 30 to 39 who had COVID-19 and was a kidney transplant recipient. The graft donor may account for some of the T cells. Both conserved end residues are part of each CDR3.

v_call	j_call	cdr3_aa
TRBV5-5	TRBJ2-5	CASGLGGGFRETQYF
TRBV7-6	TRBJ1-2	CASSNVAESRKTYGYTF
TRBV12-3/TRBV12-4	TRBJ1-2	CASSVTYSFRKTYGYTF
TRBV29-1	TRBJ1-1	CSARTGMNTEAFF
TRBV7-7	TRBJ1-2	CASSVYSKCRKTYGYTF
TRBV9	TRBJ2-5	CTSSVGGDVETQYF
TRBV20-1	TRBJ1-5	CSAREGDPLDQPQHF
TRBV20-1	TRBJ1-3	CSARVGRGLGNTIYF
TRBV5-8	TRBJ1-2	CASLFAHPRKTYGYTF
TRBV2	TRBJ2-7	CASTGRGTGIRAYGLYF
TRBV19	TRBJ2-5	CASSEGETQYF
TRBV6-6	TRBJ2-7	CASSRRLAGYEQYF
TRBV7-6	TRBJ2-1	CASSLDGGVYEQFF
TRBV3-1	TRBJ1-1	CASSGFTPISIRTEAFF
TRBV20-1	TRBJ2-1	CSAREASGIINEQFF
TRBV28	TRBJ1-2	CAIGTGVIYGYTF
TRBV25-1	TRBJ2-1	CASSEKGDEQFF
TRBV5-5	TRBJ1-2	CASSSVVSRKTCGYTF
TRBV5-3	TRBJ1-2	CARTALVVRKTYGYTF
TRBV8-2	TRBJ2-6	CGMLHRITQSRANVLTF
TRBV10-3	TRBJ2-1	CATNRGENEQFF
TRBV3-1	TRBJ1-2	CASSNNTTLRKTYGYTF
TRBV19	TRBJ2-5	CASSGTGTLETQYF
TRBV4-3	TRBJ1-4	CASSQDQTRGEKLFF
TRBV6-5	TRBJ1-2	CASSERTASTSGYTF
TRBV20-1	TRBJ1-6	CNAREGGGGENSPLHF
TRBV4-1	TRBJ2-7	CASSQDLNSRIYEQYF
TRBV7-3	TRBJ2-5	CASSLQGGGGKETQYF
TRBV5-4	TRBJ1-1	CASSLGPGRAGNTEAFF
TRBV2	TRBJ2-7	CASSLDRGLYEQYF
TRBV5-1	TRBJ2-5	CASSPLPTGLETQYF
TRBV6-6	TRBJ2-7	CASSANPYEQYF
TRBV7-8	TRBJ1-2	CASSRSEFTRKTYGYTF
TRBV3-1	TRBJ2-2	CASSASVPISGLTGGLFF
TRBV20-1	TRBJ1-1	CSPNRVLNTEAFF
TRBV27	TRBJ2-7	CASSSGTSGRLSSYEQYF
TRBV5-6	TRBJ1-2	CASSLWWESGYTF
TRBV19	TRBJ1-3	CASSIGGRLTGNTIYF
TRBV30	TRBJ2-7	CASRTGSSYEQYF
TRBV5-4	TRBJ2-1	CASLPHPGYDEQFF
TRBV28	TRBJ2-7	CASSFWGTRIYEQYF